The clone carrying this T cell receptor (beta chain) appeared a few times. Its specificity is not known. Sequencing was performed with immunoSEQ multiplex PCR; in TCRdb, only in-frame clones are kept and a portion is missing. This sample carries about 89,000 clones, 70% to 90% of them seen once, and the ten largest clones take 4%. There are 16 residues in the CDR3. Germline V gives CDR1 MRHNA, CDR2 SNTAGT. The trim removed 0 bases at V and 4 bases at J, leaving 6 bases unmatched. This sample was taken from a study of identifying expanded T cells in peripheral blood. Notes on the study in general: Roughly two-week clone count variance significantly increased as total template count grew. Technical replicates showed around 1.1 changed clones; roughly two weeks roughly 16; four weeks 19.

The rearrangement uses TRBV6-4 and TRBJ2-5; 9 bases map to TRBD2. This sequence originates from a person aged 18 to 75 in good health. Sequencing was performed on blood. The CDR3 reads CASSDSGGGALETQYF. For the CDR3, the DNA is TGTGCCAGCAGTGACTCGGGCGGGGGGGCCCTAGAGACCCAGTACTTC.